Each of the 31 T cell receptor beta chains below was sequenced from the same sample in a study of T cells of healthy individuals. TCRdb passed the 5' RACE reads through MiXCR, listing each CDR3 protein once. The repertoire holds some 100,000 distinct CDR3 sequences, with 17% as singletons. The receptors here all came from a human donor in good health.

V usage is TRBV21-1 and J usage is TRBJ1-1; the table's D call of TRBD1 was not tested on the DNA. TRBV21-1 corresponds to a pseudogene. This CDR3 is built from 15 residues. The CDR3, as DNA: TGTGCCAGCAGCAAAGTAGGGGTCAGGAGCCCTGAAGCTTTCTTT. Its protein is CASSKVGVRSPEAFF.

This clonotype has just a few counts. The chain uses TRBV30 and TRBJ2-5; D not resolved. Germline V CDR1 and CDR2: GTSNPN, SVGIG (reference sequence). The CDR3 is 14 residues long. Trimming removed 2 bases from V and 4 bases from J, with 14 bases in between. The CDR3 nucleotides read TGTGCCTGGAGTCCGGGCCCCCTGGGAGAGACCCAGTACTTC. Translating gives CAWSPGPLGETQYF.

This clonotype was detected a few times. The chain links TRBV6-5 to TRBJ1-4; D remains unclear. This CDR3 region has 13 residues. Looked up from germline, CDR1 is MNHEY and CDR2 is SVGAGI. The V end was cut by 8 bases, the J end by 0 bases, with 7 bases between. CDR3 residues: CASAVATNEKLFF. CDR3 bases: TGTGCCAGCGCGGTTGCAACTAATGAAAAACTGTTTTTT.

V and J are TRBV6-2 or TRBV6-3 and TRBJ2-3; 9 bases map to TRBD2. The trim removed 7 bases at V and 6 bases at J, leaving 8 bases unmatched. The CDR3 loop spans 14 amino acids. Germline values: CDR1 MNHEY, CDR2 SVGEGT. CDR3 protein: CASKGGLARDTQYF. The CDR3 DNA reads TGTGCCAGCAAGGGAGGACTAGCGAGGGATACGCAGTATTTT.

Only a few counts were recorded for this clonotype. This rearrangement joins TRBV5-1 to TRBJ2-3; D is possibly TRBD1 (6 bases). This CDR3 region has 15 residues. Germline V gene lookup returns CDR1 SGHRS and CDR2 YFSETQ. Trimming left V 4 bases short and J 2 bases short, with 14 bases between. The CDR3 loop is CASSPDTGNTDTQYF. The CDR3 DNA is TGCGCCAGCAGCCCAGACACAGGGAACACAGATACGCAGTATTTT.

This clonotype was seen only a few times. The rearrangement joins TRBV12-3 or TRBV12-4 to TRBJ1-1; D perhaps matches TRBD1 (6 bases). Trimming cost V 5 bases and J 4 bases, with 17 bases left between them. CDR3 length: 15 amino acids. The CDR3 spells CASSLIGGQGTEAFF. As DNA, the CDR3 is TGTGCCAGCAGTCTTATCGGGGGGCAGGGCACTGAAGCTTTCTTT.

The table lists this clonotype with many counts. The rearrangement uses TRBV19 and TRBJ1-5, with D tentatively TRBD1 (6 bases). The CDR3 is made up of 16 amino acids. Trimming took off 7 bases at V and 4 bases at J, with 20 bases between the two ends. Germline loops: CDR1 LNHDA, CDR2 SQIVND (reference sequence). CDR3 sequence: CASNIQDRGLNQPQHF. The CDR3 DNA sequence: TGTGCCAGTAACATACAGGACAGAGGTTTAAATCAGCCCCAGCATTTT.

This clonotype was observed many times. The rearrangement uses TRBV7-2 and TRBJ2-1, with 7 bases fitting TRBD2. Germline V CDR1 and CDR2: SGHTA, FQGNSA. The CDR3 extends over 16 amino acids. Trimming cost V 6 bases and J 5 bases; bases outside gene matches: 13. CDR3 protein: CASRPEGLAANNEQFF. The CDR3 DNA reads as TGTGCCAGCAGGCCCGAAGGGCTAGCGGCAAACAATGAGCAGTTCTTC.

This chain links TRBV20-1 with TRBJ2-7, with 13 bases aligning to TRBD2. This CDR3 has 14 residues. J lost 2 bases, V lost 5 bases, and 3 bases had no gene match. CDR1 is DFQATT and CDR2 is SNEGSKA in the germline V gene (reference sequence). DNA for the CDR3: TGCAGTGCTGGACTAGCGGGGGTGACCTACGAGCAGTACTTC. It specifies CSAGLAGVTYEQYF.

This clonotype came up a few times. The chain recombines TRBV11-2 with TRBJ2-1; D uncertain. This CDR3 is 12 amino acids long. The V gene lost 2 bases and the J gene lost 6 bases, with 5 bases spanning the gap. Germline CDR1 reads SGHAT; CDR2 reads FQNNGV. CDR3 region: CASSLLGNEQFF. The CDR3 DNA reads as TGTGCCAGCAGCTTACTGGGCAATGAGCAGTTCTTC.

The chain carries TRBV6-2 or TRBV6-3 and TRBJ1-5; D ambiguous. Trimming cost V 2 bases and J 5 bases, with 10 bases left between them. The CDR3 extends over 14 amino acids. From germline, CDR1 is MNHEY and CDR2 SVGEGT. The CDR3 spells CASSYGGEHQPQHF. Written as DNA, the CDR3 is TGTGCCAGCAGTTACGGAGGCGAGCATCAGCCCCAGCATTTT.

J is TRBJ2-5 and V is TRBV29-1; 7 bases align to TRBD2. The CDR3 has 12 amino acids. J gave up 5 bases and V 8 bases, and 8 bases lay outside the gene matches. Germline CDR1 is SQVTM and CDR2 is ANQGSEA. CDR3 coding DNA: TGCAGCACCAGGGACGGGGGGGAGACCCAGTACTTC. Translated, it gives CSTRDGGETQYF.

Here the CDR3 reads CATKSLNVLTF. CDR3 DNA sequence: TGTGCCACCAAAAGCCTCAACGTCCTGACTTTC. V is TRBV6-5 and J is TRBJ2-6; D remains ambiguous. Trimming stripped 10 bases from V and 9 bases from J, with 10 bases between. Germline CDR1 is MNHEY and CDR2 is SVGAGI. The CDR3 runs to 11 residues.

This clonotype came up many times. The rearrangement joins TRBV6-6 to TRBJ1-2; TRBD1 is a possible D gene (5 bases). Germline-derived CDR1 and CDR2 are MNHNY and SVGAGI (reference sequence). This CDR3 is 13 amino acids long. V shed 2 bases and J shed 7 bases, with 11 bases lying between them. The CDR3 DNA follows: TGTGCCAGCAGTTACCAGGGTTCAATTGGCTACACCTTC. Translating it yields CASSYQGSIGYTF.

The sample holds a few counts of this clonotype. The chain's CDR3 is CAISESGGYEQYF. In nucleotides, the CDR3 is TGTGCCATCAGTGAGTCGGGGGGGTACGAGCAGTACTTC. V and J are TRBV10-3 and TRBJ2-7; 7 bases map to TRBD2. The length of the CDR3 is 13 residues. Per germline, CDR1 ENHRY and CDR2 SYGVKD. V was pared by 0 bases and J by 4 bases, with 0 bases of the junction left unmatched.

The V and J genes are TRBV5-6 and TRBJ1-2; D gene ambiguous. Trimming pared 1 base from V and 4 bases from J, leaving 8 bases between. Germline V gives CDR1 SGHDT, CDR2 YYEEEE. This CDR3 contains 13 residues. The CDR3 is CASSLNLGYGYTF. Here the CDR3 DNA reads TGTGCCAGCAGCTTGAATTTGGGCTATGGCTACACCTTC.

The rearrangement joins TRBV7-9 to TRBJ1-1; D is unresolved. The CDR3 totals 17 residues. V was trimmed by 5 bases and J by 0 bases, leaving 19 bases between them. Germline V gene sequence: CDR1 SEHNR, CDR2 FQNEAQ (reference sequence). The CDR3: CASSPRAISPMNTEAFF. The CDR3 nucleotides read TGTGCCAGCAGCCCGAGGGCGATTAGTCCTATGAACACTGAAGCTTTCTTT.

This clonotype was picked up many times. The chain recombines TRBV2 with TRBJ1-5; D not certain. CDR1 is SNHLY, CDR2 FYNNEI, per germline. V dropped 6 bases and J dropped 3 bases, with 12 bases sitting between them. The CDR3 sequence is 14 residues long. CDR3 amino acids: CASRVGSPNQPQHF. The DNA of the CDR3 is TGTGCCAGCAGGGTAGGGAGCCCCAATCAGCCCCAGCATTTT.

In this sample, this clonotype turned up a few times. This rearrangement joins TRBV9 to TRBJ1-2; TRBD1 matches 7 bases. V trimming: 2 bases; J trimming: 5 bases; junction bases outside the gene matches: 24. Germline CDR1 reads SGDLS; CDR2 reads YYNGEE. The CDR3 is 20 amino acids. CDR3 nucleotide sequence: TGTGCCAGCAGCGTCAATTCGAGGTTCGGACAGGACAGGAAGGGATATGGCTACACCTTC. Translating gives CASSVNSRFGQDRKGYGYTF.

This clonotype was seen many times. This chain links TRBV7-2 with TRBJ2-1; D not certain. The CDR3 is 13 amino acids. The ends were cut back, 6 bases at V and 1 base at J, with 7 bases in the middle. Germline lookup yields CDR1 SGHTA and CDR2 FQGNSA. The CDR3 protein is CASRGNSYNEQFF. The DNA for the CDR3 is TGTGCCAGCAGGGGGAATTCCTACAATGAGCAGTTCTTC.

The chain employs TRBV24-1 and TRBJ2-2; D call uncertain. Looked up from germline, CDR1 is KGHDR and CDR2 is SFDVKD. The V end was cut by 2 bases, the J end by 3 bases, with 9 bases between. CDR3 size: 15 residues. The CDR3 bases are TGTGCCACCAGTGATTACAGACGCGACACCGGGGAGCTGTTTTTT. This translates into CATSDYRRDTGELFF.

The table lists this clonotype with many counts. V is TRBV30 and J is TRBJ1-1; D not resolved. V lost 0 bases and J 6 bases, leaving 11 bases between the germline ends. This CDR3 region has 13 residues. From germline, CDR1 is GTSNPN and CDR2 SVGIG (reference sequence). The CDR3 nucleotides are TGTGCCTGGAGTGTACGTAGGTCGGCTGAAGCTTTCTTT. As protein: CAWSVRRSAEAFF.

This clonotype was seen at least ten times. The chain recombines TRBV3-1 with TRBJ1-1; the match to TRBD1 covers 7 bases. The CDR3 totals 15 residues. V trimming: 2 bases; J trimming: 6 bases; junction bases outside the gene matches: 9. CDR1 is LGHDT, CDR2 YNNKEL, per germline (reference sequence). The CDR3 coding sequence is TGTGCCAGCAGCCAAATGCGCAGACAGGGTGCTGAAGCTTTCTTT. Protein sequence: CASSQMRRQGAEAFF.

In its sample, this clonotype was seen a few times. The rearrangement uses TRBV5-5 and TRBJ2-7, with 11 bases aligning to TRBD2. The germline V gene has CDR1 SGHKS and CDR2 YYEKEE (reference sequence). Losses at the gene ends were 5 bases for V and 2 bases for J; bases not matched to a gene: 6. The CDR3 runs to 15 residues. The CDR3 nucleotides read TGTGCCAGCAGGAAGGGACTAGCGGCCACCTACGAGCAGTACTTC. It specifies CASRKGLAATYEQYF.

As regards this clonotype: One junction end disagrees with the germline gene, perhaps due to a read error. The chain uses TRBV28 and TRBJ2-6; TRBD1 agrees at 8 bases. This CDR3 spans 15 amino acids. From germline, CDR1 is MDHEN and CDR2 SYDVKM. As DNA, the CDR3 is TGTGCCAGCAGCTTGACAGGGGCTGGGGCCAACGTCCTGAATTTC. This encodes CASSLTGAGANVLNF. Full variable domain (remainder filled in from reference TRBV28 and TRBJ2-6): DVKVTQSSRYLVKRTGEKVFLECVQDMDHENMFWYRQDPGLGLRLIYFSYDVKMKEKGDIPEGYSVSREKKERFSLILESASTNQTSMYLCASSLTGAGANVLNFGAGSRLTVL.

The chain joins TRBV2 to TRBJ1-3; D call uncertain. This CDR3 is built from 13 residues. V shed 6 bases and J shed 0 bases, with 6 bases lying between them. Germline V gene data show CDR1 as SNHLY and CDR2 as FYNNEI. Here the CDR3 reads CASSASSGNTIYF. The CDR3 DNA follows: TGTGCCAGCAGCGCCAGCTCTGGAAACACCATATATTTT.

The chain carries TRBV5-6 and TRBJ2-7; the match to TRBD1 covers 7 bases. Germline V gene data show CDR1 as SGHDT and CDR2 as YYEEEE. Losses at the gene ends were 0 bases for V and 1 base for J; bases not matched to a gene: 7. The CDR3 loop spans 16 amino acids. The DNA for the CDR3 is TGTGCCAGCAGCTTGGGCCCCGGGACAGTATCCTACGAGCAGTACTTC. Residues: CASSLGPGTVSYEQYF.

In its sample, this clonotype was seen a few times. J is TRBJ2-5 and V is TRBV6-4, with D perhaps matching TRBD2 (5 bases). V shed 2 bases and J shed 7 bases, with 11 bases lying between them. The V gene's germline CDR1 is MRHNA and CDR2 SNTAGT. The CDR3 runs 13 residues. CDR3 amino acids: CASSDLSGGTQYF. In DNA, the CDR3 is TGTGCCAGCAGTGACCTCTCCGGAGGGACCCAGTACTTC.

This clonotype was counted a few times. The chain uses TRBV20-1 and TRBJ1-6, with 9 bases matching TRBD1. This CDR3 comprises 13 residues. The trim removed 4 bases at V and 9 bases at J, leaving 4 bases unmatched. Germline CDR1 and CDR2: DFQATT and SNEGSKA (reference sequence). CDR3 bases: TGCAGTGCTATCGGACAGGGGACTTCACCCCTCCACTTT. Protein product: CSAIGQGTSPLHF.

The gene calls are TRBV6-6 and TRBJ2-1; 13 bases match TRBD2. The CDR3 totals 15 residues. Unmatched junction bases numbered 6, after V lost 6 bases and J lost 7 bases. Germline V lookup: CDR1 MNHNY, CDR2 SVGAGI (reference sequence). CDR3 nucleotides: TGTGCCAGCAGAAGGACTAGCGGGAGTGGGAATGAGCAGTTCTTC. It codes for CASRRTSGSGNEQFF.

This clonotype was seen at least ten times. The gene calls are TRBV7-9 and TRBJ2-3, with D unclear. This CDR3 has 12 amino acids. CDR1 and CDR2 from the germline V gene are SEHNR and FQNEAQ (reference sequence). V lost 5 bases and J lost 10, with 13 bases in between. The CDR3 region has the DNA TGTGCCAGCAGCCCACCTGGCCGTGCGCAGTATTTT. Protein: CASSPPGRAQYF. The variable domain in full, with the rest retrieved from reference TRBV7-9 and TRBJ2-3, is DTGVSQNPRHKITKRGQNVTFRCDPISEHNRLYWYRQTLGQGPEFLTYFQNEAQLEKSRLLSDRFSAERPKGSFSTLEIQRTEQGDSAMYLCASSPPGRAQYFGPGTRLTVL.